At least ten counts were recorded for the clone carrying this T cell receptor beta chain. Its cognate antigen is unknown. TCRdb passed the 5' RACE reads through MiXCR, listing each CDR3 protein once. This sample has about 330,000 distinct CDR3 sequences, with 7.5% to 9% found just once. This entry belongs to a study of CD8 T cells in ankylosing spondylitis. Findings of the study overall: Characteristic of ankylosing spondylitis blood, it appeared, was a TCR beta motif comprising eight highly homologous variants.

The V gene lost 4 bases and the J gene lost 4 bases, with 11 bases spanning the gap. The CDR3 is 15 residues long. Germline-derived CDR1 and CDR2 are WSHSY and SAAADI. The TCR was taken from a male donor with ankylosing spondylitis. Sequenced sample: blood, either unsorted or a sorted T cell fraction (not recorded which). The chain recombines TRBV10-2 with TRBJ2-6; D call uncertain. CDR3 loop: CASSGLPAGANVLTF. CDR3 in DNA: TGCGCCAGCAGTGGCCTCCCCGCAGGGGCCAACGTCCTGACTTTC.